The 5 T cell receptor beta chains below were found in one sample sequenced in a study of T cell clones after liver transplantation. Assay used: immunoSEQ multiplex PCR; TCRdb lists only in-frame clones, some missing. The sample comprises roughly 80,000 clones, roughly 80% of which are singletons, and about 0.45% rests with the top ten. The sample was CD4+ T cells from blood, taken 45 to 46 months after liver transplant. These receptors all come from a human patient who received a liver transplant. Part of the T cells may come from the graft donor.

The chain is built from TRBV11-3 and TRBJ2-1; TRBD2 matches at 10 bases. The trim removed 1 base at V and 9 bases at J, leaving 6 bases unmatched. The CDR3 has 15 amino acids. From germline, CDR1 is SGHNT and CDR2 YENEEA. This CDR3 reads CASSLGSGGISEQFF. The CDR3 DNA is TGTGCCAGCAGCTTAGGTAGCGGGGGGATTAGTGAGCAGTTCTTC.

The V call is TRBV4-3, the J call TRBJ2-1; 9 bases map to TRBD2. Germline V gene sequence: CDR1 LGHNA, CDR2 YSLEER. V shed 0 bases, J shed 1 base, and the junction held 7 bases outside the gene matches. This CDR3 has 18 residues. This chain's CDR3 is CASSQEGGRAISYNEQFF. The CDR3 DNA sequence: TGCGCCAGCAGCCAAGAAGGCGGGAGGGCCATATCCTACAATGAGCAGTTCTTC.

The chain links TRBV5-4 to TRBJ2-7; 8 nucleotides agree with TRBD1. This CDR3 contains 13 residues. The V gene's germline CDR1 is SGHNT and CDR2 YYREEE (reference sequence). V lost 5 bases and J lost 6; bases outside the gene matches: 7. CDR3 bases: TGTGCCAGCAGTTCAACCGACAGGGGCGAGCAGTACTTC. Its translation: CASSSTDRGEQYF.

V usage is TRBV20-1 and J usage is TRBJ1-2; D not certain. CDR1 and CDR2 from the germline V gene are DFQATT and SNEGSKA (reference sequence). V was trimmed by 5 bases and J by 8 bases, leaving 12 bases between them. This CDR3 spans 11 amino acids. DNA of the CDR3: TGCAGTGCTTTCGCGTCGGAGGGCTACACCTTC. It encodes CSAFASEGYTF.

The CDR3 spells CASSVILPNTGELFF. The CDR3 DNA follows: TGTGCCAGCAGTGTCATCCTACCTAACACCGGGGAGCTGTTTTTT. V and J are TRBV6-1 and TRBJ2-2; D gene uncertain. V was shortened by 4 bases and J by 2 bases, with 11 bases between the two germline ends. The germline V gene has CDR1 MNHNS and CDR2 SASEGT. CDR3 length: 15 amino acids.